Listed below are T cell receptor beta chains from one sample, sequenced in a study of blood T cell repertoires in COVID-19. Here immunoSEQ multiplex PCR was the method, and the copy in TCRdb shows in-frame clones only, minus some. Of 150,000 to 200,000 clones in the sample, around three quarters are singletons; the top ten hold about 6.8%. The material sequenced was peripheral blood. These receptors all stem from a man between 65 and 80 years old with active or convalescent COVID-19. Each CDR3 is given with its conserved first and last residue. A D gene is named only where the DNA matches it firmly. A row's size may be missing; if present it is once, few, many or a size class.

abundance	v_gene	d_gene	j_gene	CDR3aa	CDR3nt
NA	TRBV9	NA	TRBJ2-2	CASSRRPTGELFF	TGTGCCAGCAGCAGGAGACCCACCGGGGAGCTGTTTTTT
NA	TRBV3-1/TRBV3-2	TRBD2	TRBJ2-7	CASSPQASGGFYEQYF	TGTGCCAGCAGCCCACAAGCTAGCGGGGGTTTCTACGAGCAGTACTTC
NA	TRBV9	NA	TRBJ1-1	CASSPALGQGRDTEAFF	TGTGCCAGCAGTCCAGCCCTCGGCCAGGGTAGGGACACTGAAGCTTTCTTT
NA	TRBV6-5	NA	TRBJ2-3	CASSYSGGSDTQYF	TGTGCCAGCAGTTACTCCGGGGGTTCAGATACGCAGTATTTT
NA	TRBV4-1	NA	TRBJ2-5	CASSQWALGQGTQYF	TGCGCCAGCAGCCAGTGGGCCCTGGGTCAGGGGACCCAGTACTTC
NA	TRBV30	NA	TRBJ2-2	CAWSIGVTHTGELFF	TGTGCCTGGAGTATAGGGGTGACGCACACCGGGGAGCTGTTTTTT
once	TRBV3-1/TRBV3-2	NA	TRBJ1-1	CASSQHREGSAFF	TGTGCCAGCAGCCAGCACAGGGAGGGGTCAGCTTTCTTT
NA	TRBV24-1	TRBD1	TRBJ1-1	CATSDRGLNTEAFF	TGTGCCACCAGTGATAGGGGGCTGAACACTGAAGCTTTCTTT
NA	TRBV3-1/TRBV3-2	NA	TRBJ1-2	CASSQGGLNYGYTF	TGTGCCAGCAGCCAGGGGGGGCTGAACTATGGCTACACCTTC
few	TRBV3-1/TRBV3-2	TRBD1	TRBJ1-6	CASSPDRGQSPLHF	TGTGCCAGCAGCCCCGACAGGGGCCAGTCACCCCTCCACTTT
NA	TRBV15	NA	TRBJ1-1	CATSRGTVNTEAFF	TGTGCCACCAGCAGAGGGACAGTGAACACTGAAGCTTTCTTT
NA	TRBV30	TRBD1	TRBJ1-2	CAWAPLGGDSYGYTF	TGTGCCTGGGCCCCTCTTGGAGGGGACAGCTATGGCTACACCTTC
NA	TRBV29-1	NA	TRBJ2-7	CSTRLGGALGEQYF	TGCAGCACCCGGTTGGGGGGGGCATTGGGCGAGCAGTACTTC
NA	TRBV6-5	TRBD2	TRBJ2-7	CASSYSGRRNEQYF	TGTGCCAGCAGTTACAGCGGGAGGAGGAACGAGCAGTACTTC
few	TRBV6-1	TRBD2	TRBJ2-6	CASSGLAGVSGANVLTF	TGTGCCAGCAGTGGGCTAGCGGGCGTCTCTGGGGCCAACGTCCTGACTTTC
NA	TRBV11-2	TRBD2	TRBJ2-2	CASSPSSGRVTGELFF	TGTGCCAGCAGCCCCTCTAGCGGGAGGGTGACCGGGGAGCTGTTTTTT
once	TRBV9	NA	TRBJ2-5	CASSPLSAGHETQYF	TGTGCCAGCAGCCCACTATCAGCGGGCCATGAGACCCAGTACTTC
NA	TRBV2	NA	TRBJ2-3	CASSADYDTQYF	TGTGCCAGCAGCGCCGACTATGATACGCAGTATTTT
NA	TRBV14	NA	TRBJ2-7	CASSRQDVSRDEQYF	TGTGCCAGCAGCCGGCAGGACGTCTCGAGGGACGAGCAGTACTTC
NA	TRBV11-2	NA	TRBJ1-6	CASSLGVGQGNNSPLHF	TGTGCCAGCAGCTTAGGGGTTGGGCAGGGAAATAATTCACCCCTCCACTTT
NA	TRBV18	NA	TRBJ1-5	CASSPDHPEEGGGNQPQHF	TGTGCCAGCTCACCAGATCACCCCGAGGAGGGAGGCGGCAATCAGCCCCAGCATTTT
once	TRBV6-5	NA	TRBJ1-5	CASSYSRARSNQPQHF	TGTGCCAGCAGTTACTCGAGGGCCCGTAGCAATCAGCCCCAGCATTTT
NA	TRBV11-2	NA	TRBJ2-2	CASRSSGGHTGELFF	TGTGCCAGCAGATCTTCCGGGGGACACACCGGGGAGCTGTTTTTT
NA	TRBV7-2	NA	TRBJ2-2	CASSGRVAPSTGELFF	TGTGCCAGCAGCGGCAGGGTAGCTCCCAGCACCGGGGAGCTGTTTTTT
once	TRBV5-1	TRBD2	TRBJ2-1	CASSLDGLAGGEQFF	TGCGCCAGCAGCTTGGATGGACTAGCGGGGGGTGAGCAGTTCTTC
NA	TRBV6-5	TRBD1	TRBJ2-7	CASSDSGTVSYEQYF	TGTGCCAGCAGTGACTCCGGGACAGTATCCTACGAGCAGTACTTC
NA	TRBV2	NA	TRBJ1-1	CASSERFLSAEAFF	TGTGCCAGCAGTGAACGGTTTCTCTCGGCTGAAGCTTTCTTT
NA	TRBV7-9	NA	TRBJ1-2	CASSLAGEGYYGYTF	TGTGCCAGCAGCTTAGCAGGGGAAGGGTACTATGGCTACACCTTC
NA	TRBV18	TRBD2	TRBJ2-7	CASSSYGAGVDYEQYF	TGTGCCAGCTCGTCATATGGGGCGGGAGTCGACTACGAGCAGTACTTC
NA	TRBV25-1	NA	TRBJ2-3	CASSLSPYTDTQYF	TGTGCCAGCAGTCTGAGCCCATACACAGATACGCAGTATTTT
NA	TRBV3-1/TRBV3-2	NA	TRBJ1-5	CASSQSAANQPQHF	TGTGCCAGCAGCCAATCGGCGGCCAATCAGCCCCAGCATTTT
NA	TRBV7-2	TRBD1	TRBJ2-5	CASSFLRGQGATQYF	TGTGCCAGCAGCTTCCTCCGGGGACAGGGGGCAACCCAGTACTTC